A selection of T cell receptor beta chains follows, all from one sample in a study of patients and donors after allogeneic stem cell transplantation. In TCRdb, the RT-PCR reads were re-called with MiXCR into one record per CDR3 protein. The repertoire consists of about 410,000 distinct CDR3 sequences, with approximately 16% occurring once and the leading ten covering roughly 7.2%. Sequencing was done on a sample of blood, either unsorted or a sorted T cell fraction (not recorded which). The receptor source for this set is a human donor who was either an allogeneic HSCT recipient or a stem cell or donor lymphocyte infusion donor (not recorded which). It is not recorded whose cells these are; they may come from a transplant donor. The CDR3 runs from the conserved cysteine through the conserved F or W. Expanded clones get a size class; other rows say once, few or many, or leave the size out.

>TRBV7-7|16|TRBJ2-3|many
CASSLGGRGSTDTQYF
>TRBV5-1|14|TRBJ1-4|.
CASSLTGIDEKLFF
>TRBV29-1|9|TRBJ2-5|.
CSGEETQYF
>TRBV12-3/TRBV12-4|15|TRBJ2-5|once
CASSPGLAGRETQYF
>TRBV3-1|15|TRBJ2-1|few
CASSHPEGGYNEQFF
>TRBV5-1|15|TRBJ2-3|few
CASRARTGYTDTQYF
>TRBV30|13|TRBJ2-7|few
CAWSSGGPYEQYF
>TRBV27|14|TRBJ2-7|few
CASSTPGQHYEQYF
>TRBV18|16|TRBJ1-1|.
CASSPPRQGGNTEAFF
>TRBV7-8|16|TRBJ2-3|few
CASRPLQGGHTDTQYF
>TRBV27|15|TRBJ2-7|few
CASSYRLAGVREQYF
>TRBV3-1|11|TRBJ2-7|many
CASSQNYEQYF
>TRBV7-9|15|TRBJ2-3|.
CASSTPGGRYPGGYF
>TRBV2|11|TRBJ1-4|.
CASTLEGKLFF
>TRBV12-3/TRBV12-4|15|TRBJ2-3|.
CASTPHRVGTDTQYF
>TRBV5-1|13|TRBJ1-2|.
CASSTGQGHGYTF
>TRBV27|13|TRBJ2-1|.
CASSYFRDNEQFF
>TRBV9|15|TRBJ1-1|few
CASSVGTPRGTEAFF
>TRBV20-1|14|TRBJ2-1|few
CSARDSGRLNEQFF
>TRBV11-3|16|TRBJ2-3|.
CASSLDRSIGTDTQYF
>TRBV7-9|13|TRBJ1-2|once
CASSLTALYGYTF
>TRBV4-2|11|TRBJ2-7|few
CARTAPYEQYF
>TRBV6-1|13|TRBJ1-5|few
CASSDEQGSPQHF
>TRBV20-1|14|TRBJ2-3|many
CSASSGRNTDTQYF
>TRBV20-1|13|TRBJ2-5|.
CSASLRVLGTQYF
>TRBV5-5|16|TRBJ2-6|.
CASSLYRASGANVLTF
>TRBV5-1|13|TRBJ2-3|few
CASSLITREAQYF
>TRBV4-1|14|TRBJ2-1|.
CASSQDGGGGEQFF